This record looks at one T cell receptor beta chain sequence and its context. Its matching antigen is unknown. Sequencing was at deep level. Assay used: immunoSEQ multiplex PCR; TCRdb lists only in-frame clones, some missing. The top ten hold roughly 0.36% of the sample, which has 1,500,000 or so clones, less than 99% seen once. These data belong to a study of shared clonotypes between healthy human individuals. Germline V gene data show CDR1 as SGHNT and CDR2 as YYREEE (reference sequence). The V gene lost 0 bases and the J gene lost 7 bases, with 8 bases spanning the gap. The CDR3 runs to 13 residues. Findings and limits, study-wide: Sharing across four donors was highest in naive CD4 (around 5%) and lowest in memory CD8 (around 0.4%). Clonotype sharing across donors was expected to vary with sequencing depth.

A split of CD4+ cells into CD45RA+ naive and CD45RA-negative memory subsets was performed. The sequence came from a man aged 25 to 40 in good health. The chain joins TRBV5-4 to TRBJ2-1; possible D gene TRBD2, 5 bases. The sequenced sample was naive CD4+ T cells sorted from blood. Regarding subset: CD45RA+ positively selected. This chain's CDR3 is CASSLETRNEQFF. The CDR3 DNA sequence: TGTGCCAGCAGCTTGGAAACTAGAAATGAGCAGTTCTTC.